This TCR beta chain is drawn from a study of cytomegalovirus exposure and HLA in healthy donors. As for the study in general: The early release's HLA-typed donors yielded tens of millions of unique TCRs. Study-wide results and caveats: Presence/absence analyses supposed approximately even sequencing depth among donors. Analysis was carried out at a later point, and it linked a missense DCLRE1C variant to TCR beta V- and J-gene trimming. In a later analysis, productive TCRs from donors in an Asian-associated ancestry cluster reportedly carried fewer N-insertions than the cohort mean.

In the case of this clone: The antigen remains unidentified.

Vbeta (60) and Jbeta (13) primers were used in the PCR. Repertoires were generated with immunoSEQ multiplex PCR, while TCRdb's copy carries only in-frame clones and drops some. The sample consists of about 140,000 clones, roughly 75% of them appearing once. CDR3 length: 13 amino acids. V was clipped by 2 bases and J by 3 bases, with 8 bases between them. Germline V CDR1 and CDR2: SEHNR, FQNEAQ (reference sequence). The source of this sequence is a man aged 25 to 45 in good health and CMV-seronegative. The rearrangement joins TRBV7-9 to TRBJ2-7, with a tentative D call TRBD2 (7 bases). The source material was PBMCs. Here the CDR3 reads CASSLRGGYEQYF. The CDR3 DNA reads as TGTGCCAGCAGCTTAAGGGGGGGCTACGAGCAGTACTTC.